Listed below are T cell receptor beta chains from one sample, sequenced in a study of blood T cells in healthy people across ages. Each CDR3 protein is one row after TCRdb ran MiXCR on the 5' RACE reads. The sample lists more than 650,000 distinct CDR3 sequences, approximately 24% occurring once. These sequences were also reported in another study, on T cells of mothers and their children.

Sequenced material: blood. These receptors originate from a boy younger than 18 in good health. Each CDR3 is given without its conserved first and last residue. The D gene is left open where the match is weak.

j_gene	d_gene	v_gene	CDR3aa
.	TRBD2	TRBV20-1	SAGGTSDYEQY
TRBJ2-5	.	TRBV5-1	ASSLWQGRTQETQY
TRBJ2-7	TRBD1	TRBV29-1	SVGFGQGAAYEQY
TRBJ2-3	TRBD2	TRBV5-1	ASNIAGDDTQY
TRBJ1-4	.	TRBV29-1	SVTASTNEKLF
TRBJ2-1	.	TRBV7-8	ASSLGTGGENEQF
TRBJ2-3	TRBD2	TRBV4-3	ASSQDLAGITDTQY
TRBJ2-1	TRBD2	TRBV6-5	ASSSKQQKGRDEQF
TRBJ2-5	TRBD2	TRBV20-1	SAMPTGLADQETQY
TRBJ2-1	.	TRBV6-2/TRBV6-3	ASSYLSGNEQF
TRBJ2-4	.	TRBV20-1	SATRVAKNIQY
TRBJ2-6	.	TRBV7-3	ASSLTRVSGANVLT
TRBJ2-5	TRBD1	TRBV28	ASSLSPTWTGSETQY
.	.	TRBV7-9	ASSQRTASYEQY
TRBJ1-3	.	TRBV12-3/TRBV12-4	ASSTQGRNTIY
TRBJ1-6	.	TRBV7-8	ASSLVQSTGPNSPLH
TRBJ2-7	TRBD1	TRBV25-1	ASSCPGQQYEQY
TRBJ1-2	TRBD1	TRBV7-2	ASSYNHRQGGNGYGYT
TRBJ1-1	.	TRBV12-3/TRBV12-4	ASSHREGGTEAF
TRBJ2-2	TRBD1	TRBV20-1	SAPGQENTGELF
TRBJ1-4	.	TRBV7-9	ASSSLPKGGEKLF
TRBJ1-6	.	TRBV5-1	ASSSTGNSPLH
TRBJ1-2	.	TRBV29-1	SVGAKGTDGYT
TRBJ2-1	TRBD2	TRBV25-1	ASSELTSGGDNEQF
TRBJ2-1	.	TRBV5-1	ASSLDAGLGNEQF
TRBJ1-2	.	TRBV4-1	ASPHANYGYT
TRBJ1-2	.	TRBV6-5	ASSYSREGGYT
TRBJ2-5	TRBD2	TRBV12-3/TRBV12-4	ASSWSSGGGETQY